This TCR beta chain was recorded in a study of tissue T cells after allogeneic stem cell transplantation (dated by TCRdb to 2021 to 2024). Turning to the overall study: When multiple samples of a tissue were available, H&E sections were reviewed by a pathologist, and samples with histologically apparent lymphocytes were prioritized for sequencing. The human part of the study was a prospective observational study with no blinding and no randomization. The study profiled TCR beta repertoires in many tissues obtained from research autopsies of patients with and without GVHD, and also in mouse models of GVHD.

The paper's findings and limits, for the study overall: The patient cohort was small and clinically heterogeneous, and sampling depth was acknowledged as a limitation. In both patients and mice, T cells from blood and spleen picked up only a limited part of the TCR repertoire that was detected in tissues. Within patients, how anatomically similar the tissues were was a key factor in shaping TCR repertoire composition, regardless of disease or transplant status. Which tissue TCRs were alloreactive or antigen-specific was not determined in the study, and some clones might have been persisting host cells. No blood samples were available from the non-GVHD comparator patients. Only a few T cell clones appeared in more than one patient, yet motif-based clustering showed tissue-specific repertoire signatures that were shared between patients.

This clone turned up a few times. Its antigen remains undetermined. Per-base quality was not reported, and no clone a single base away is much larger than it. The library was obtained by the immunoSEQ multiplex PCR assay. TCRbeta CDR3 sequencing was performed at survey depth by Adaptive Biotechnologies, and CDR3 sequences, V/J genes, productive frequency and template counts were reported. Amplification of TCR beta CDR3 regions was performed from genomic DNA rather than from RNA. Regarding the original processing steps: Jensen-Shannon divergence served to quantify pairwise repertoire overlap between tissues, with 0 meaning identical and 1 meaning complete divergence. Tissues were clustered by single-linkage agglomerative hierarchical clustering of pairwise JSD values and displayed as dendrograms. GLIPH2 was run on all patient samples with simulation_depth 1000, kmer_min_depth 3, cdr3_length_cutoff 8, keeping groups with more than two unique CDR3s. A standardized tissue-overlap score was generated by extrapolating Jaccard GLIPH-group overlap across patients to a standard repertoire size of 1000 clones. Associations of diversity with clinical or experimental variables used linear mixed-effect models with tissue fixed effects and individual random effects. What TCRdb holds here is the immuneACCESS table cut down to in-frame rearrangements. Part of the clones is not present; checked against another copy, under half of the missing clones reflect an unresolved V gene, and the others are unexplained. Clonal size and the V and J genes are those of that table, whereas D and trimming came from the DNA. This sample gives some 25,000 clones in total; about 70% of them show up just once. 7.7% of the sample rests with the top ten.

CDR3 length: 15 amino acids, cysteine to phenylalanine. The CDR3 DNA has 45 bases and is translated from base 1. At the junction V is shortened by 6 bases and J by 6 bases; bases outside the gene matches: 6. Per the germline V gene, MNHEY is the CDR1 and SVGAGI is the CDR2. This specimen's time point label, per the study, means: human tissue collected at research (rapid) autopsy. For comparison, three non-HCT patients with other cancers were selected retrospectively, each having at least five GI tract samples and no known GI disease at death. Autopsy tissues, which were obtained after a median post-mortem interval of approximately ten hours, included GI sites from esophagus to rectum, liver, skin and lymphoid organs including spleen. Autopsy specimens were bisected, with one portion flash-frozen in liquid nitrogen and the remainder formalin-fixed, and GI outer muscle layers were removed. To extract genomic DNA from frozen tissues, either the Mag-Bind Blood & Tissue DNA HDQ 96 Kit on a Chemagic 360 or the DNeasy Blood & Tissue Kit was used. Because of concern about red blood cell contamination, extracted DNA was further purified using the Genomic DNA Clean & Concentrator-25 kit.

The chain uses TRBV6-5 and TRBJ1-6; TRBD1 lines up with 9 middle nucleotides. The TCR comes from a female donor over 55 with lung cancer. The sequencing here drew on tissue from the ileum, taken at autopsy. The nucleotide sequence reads TGTGCCAGCAGGAACAGGGGGCAAGGTAATTCACCCCTCCACTTT. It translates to CASRNRGQGNSPLHF.